This TCR beta chain was sequenced in a study of human T cells and chemical hapten exposure. Overall study context: Skin of the upper inner arm, approximately 2 cm by approximately 2 cm, received 2% DPC for sensitization. A patient group, mainly female, showed alopecia areata, totalis or universalis. Study-wide points: Positive correlation was observed between PT1 expanded TCR counts and patch test score. TCRs at high frequency, those above 1 in 1000, did not change with DPC sensitization.

Many counts were recorded for this clonotype. Its antigen is currently unknown. TCRdb itself ran the RACE reads through MiXCR, one entry per CDR3 protein. The sample yields just under 350,000 distinct CDR3 sequences, roughly 6.9% seen once. CDR3 size: 16 residues. The junction had 5 bases not matched to a gene; V was cut back by 1 base and J by 6 bases. The germline V gene has CDR1 LGHNA and CDR2 YNFKEQ. Time point specified: patch test 1, 2 weeks after DPC sensitization. Treatment in this sample: therapeutic diphenylcyclopropenone sensitization with weekly scalp DPC. Sequenced here: whole blood, sampled in connection with sensitization to the hapten diphenylcyclopropenone (DPC). The sequence was collected from a woman younger than 30 with alopecia areata. Some clones in this sample may be carry-over from other donors' samples. V and J are TRBV4-2 and TRBJ2-1, with 11 bases identical to TRBD2. The CDR3 bases are TGTGCCAGCAGCCAAGGCGGACTAGCGGGCCTCAATGAGCAGTTCTTC. Protein product: CASSQGGLAGLNEQFF.